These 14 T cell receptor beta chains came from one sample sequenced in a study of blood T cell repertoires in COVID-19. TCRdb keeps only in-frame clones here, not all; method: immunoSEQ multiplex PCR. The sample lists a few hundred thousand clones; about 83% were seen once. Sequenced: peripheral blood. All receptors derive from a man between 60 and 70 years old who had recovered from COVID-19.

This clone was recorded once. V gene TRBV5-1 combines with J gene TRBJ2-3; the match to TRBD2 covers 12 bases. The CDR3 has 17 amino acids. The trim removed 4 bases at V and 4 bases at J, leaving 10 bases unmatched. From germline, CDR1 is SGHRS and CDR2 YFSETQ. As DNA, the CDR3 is TGCGCCAGCAGCGGAGTCCAGACTAGCGGGGGAGCAGATACGCAGTATTTT. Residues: CASSGVQTSGGADTQYF.

This CDR3 is CASSRQGGNSPLHF. CDR3 bases: TGTGCCAGCAGCCGCCAGGGGGGTAATTCACCCCTCCACTTT. V is TRBV3-1 (or the pseudogene TRBV3-2) and J is TRBJ1-6, with 7 bases identical to TRBD1. With V trimmed by 4 bases and J by 6 bases, 3 bases remained unmatched. Germline CDR1 and CDR2: LGHDT and YNNKEL (reference sequence). The CDR3 consists of 14 residues.

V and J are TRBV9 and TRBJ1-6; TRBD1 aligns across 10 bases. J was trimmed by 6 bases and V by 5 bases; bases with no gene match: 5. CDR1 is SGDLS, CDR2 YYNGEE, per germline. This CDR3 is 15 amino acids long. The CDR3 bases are TGTGCCAGCAGTCCGACAGGGGGCGGTAATTCACCCCTCCACTTT. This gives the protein CASSPTGGGNSPLHF.

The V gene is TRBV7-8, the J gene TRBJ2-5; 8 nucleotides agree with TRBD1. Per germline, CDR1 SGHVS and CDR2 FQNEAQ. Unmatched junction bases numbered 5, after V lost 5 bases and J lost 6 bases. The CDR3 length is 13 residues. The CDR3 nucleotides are TGTGCCAGCAGCCTGGGACAGGATAAGACCCAGTACTTC. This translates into CASSLGQDKTQYF. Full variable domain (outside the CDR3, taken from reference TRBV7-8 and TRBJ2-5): GAGVSQSPRYKVAKRGQDVALRCDPISGHVSLFWYQQALGQGPEFLTYFQNEAQLDKSGLPSDRFFAERPEGSVSTLKIQRTQQEDSAVYLCASSLGQDKTQYFGPGTRLLVL.

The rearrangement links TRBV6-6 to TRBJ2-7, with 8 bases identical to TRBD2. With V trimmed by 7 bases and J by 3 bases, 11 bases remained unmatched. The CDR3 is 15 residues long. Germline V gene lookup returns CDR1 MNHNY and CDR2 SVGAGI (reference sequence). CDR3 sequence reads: CASTGGASRLYEQYF. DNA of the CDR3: TGTGCCAGCACCGGGGGGGCTAGCAGACTCTACGAGCAGTACTTC.

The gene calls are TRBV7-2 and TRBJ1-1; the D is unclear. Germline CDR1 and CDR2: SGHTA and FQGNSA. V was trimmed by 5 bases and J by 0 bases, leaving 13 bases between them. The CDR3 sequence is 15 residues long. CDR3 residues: CASSPPWAVNTEAFF. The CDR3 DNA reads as TGTGCCAGCAGCCCGCCGTGGGCAGTGAACACTGAAGCTTTCTTT. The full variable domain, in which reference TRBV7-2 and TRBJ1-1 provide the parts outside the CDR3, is GAGVSQSPSNKVTEKGKDVELRCDPISGHTALYWYRQSLGQGLEFLIYFQGNSAPDKSGLPSDRFSAERTGGSVSTLTIQRTQQEDSAVYLCASSPPWAVNTEAFFGQGTRLTVV.

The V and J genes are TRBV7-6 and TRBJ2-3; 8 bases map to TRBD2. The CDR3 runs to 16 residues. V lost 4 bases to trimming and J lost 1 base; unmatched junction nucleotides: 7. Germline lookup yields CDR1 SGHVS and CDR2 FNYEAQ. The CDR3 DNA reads TGTGCCAGCAGCTCCCCCAGCGGGGGCCGCACAGATACGCAGTATTTT. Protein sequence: CASSSPSGGRTDTQYF.

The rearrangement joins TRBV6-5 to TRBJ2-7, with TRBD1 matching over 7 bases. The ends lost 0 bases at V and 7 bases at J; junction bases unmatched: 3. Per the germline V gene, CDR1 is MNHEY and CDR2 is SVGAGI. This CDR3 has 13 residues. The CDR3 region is CASSYSRGREQYF. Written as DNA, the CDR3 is TGTGCCAGCAGTTACTCAAGGGGGCGGGAGCAGTACTTC.

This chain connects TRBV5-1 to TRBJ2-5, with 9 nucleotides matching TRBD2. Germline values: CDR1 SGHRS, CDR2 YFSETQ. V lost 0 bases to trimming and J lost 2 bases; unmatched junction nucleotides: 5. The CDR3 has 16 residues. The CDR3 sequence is CASSLAPAGGQETQYF. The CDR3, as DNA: TGCGCCAGCAGCTTGGCCCCCGCGGGGGGGCAAGAGACCCAGTACTTC.

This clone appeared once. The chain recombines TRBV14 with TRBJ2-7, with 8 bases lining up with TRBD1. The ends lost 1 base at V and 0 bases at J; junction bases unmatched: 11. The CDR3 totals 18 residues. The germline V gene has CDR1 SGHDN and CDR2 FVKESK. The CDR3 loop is CASSQAGGFRKSSYEQYF. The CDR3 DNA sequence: TGTGCCAGCAGCCAAGCAGGGGGCTTTCGAAAGAGCTCCTACGAGCAGTACTTC.

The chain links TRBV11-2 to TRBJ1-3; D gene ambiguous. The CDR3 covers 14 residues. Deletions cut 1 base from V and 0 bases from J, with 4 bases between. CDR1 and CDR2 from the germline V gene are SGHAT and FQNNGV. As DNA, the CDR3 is TGTGCCAGCAGCTTAGCTGTCTCTGGAAACACCATATATTTT. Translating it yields CASSLAVSGNTIYF.

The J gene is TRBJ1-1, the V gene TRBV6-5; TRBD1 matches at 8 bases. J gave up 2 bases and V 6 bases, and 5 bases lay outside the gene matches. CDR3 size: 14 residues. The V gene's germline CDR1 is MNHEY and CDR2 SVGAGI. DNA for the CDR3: TGTGCCAGCAGGCGGACAGGGACTAACACTGAAGCTTTCTTT. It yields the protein CASRRTGTNTEAFF.

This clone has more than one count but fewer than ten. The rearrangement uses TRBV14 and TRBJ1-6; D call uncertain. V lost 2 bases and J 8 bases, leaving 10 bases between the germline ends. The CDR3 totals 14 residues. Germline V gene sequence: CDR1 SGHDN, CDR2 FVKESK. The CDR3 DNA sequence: TGTGCCAGCAGCCAATCCCTTCAGGATTCACCCCTCCACTTT. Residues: CASSQSLQDSPLHF.

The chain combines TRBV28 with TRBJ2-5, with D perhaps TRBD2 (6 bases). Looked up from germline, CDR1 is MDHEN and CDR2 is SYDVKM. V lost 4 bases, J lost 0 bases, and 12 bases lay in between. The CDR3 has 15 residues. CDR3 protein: CASSSGGRNQETQYF. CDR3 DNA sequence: TGTGCCAGCAGTTCCGGAGGGAGAAACCAAGAGACCCAGTACTTC.